This TCR beta chain comes out of a study of blood T cell repertoires in COVID-19. The CDR3 consists of 16 residues. V was shortened by 1 base and J by 6 bases, with 15 bases between the two germline ends. Germline V gene data show CDR1 as SGHVS and CDR2 as FNYEAQ. Repertoires were generated with immunoSEQ multiplex PCR, while TCRdb's copy carries only in-frame clones and drops some. The table lists 200,000 or so clones, 84% of them singletons. The sample comprised peripheral blood. The chain couples TRBV7-6 to TRBJ1-4; D is ambiguous. The sequence came from a human donor in a cohort sampled during active COVID-19. CDR3 sequence: CASSLVGRGRDEKLFF. DNA of the CDR3: TGTGCCAGCAGCTTAGTAGGTCGGGGAAGGGATGAAAAACTGTTTTTT.